This passage covers 22 T cell receptor beta chains from one sample sequenced in a study of cytomegalovirus exposure and HLA in healthy donors (dated by TCRdb to about 2017). Library prep was done by the immunoSEQ multiplex PCR assay. For the multiplex PCR, a mixture combining 60 forward primers for TCR Vbeta segments and 13 reverse primers for TCR Jbeta segments was used. Here the immuneACCESS table is served through TCRdb, limited to in-frame sequences with V and J called. Missing clones are a known gap in these copies; in checked studies unresolved V genes cover under half, and the rest lacks a known reason. This sample is represented by under 200,000 clones; over 80% of them were singletons. About 5.7% of the sample belongs to the ten largest clones. Material: PBMCs. These receptors came from a middle-aged man in good health and CMV-seropositive.

This chain connects TRBV19 to TRBJ2-7, with 8 nucleotides matching TRBD1. This CDR3 region has 14 residues. Losses at the gene ends were 5 bases for V and 0 bases for J; bases not matched to a gene: 3. In germline, CDR1 is LNHDA, CDR2 SQIVND (reference sequence). CDR3 region: CASSAGQVSYEQYF. CDR3 sequence (DNA): TGTGCCAGTAGTGCGGGACAGGTCTCCTACGAGCAGTACTTC.

The chain joins TRBV30 to TRBJ1-1; 7 bases fit TRBD1. Germline V gene lookup returns CDR1 GTSNPN and CDR2 SVGIG (reference sequence). With V trimmed by 5 bases and J by 1 base, 4 bases remained unmatched. This CDR3 has 13 amino acids. The CDR3 reads CAWRRQGNTEAFF. Written as DNA, the CDR3 is TGTGCCTGGCGTAGACAGGGGAACACTGAAGCTTTCTTT.

This clone was picked up a small number of times. J is TRBJ2-2 and V is TRBV11-2; possible D gene TRBD2, 6 bases. Germline CDR1 is SGHAT and CDR2 is FQNNGV. V lost 2 bases to trimming and J lost 3 bases, with 13 bases between them. The CDR3 has 16 amino acids. In nucleotides, the CDR3 is TGTGCCAGCAGCTTAAGTCCGGGACTGTACACCGGGGAGCTGTTTTTT. The encoded protein is CASSLSPGLYTGELFF.

The chain couples TRBV10-3 to TRBJ2-7; maybe TRBD2 (6 bases). The CDR3 is 12 amino acids. CDR1 is ENHRY, CDR2 SYGVKD, per germline. The ends were cut back, 8 bases at V and 3 bases at J, with 11 bases in the middle. This CDR3 is CAISEGSYEQYF. The DNA for the CDR3 is TGTGCCATCTCGGAGGGGAGCTACGAGCAGTACTTC.

The rearrangement links TRBV7-9 to TRBJ2-1; a weak D match, TRBD1 (6 bases). The V gene lost 4 bases and the J gene lost 6 bases, with 19 bases spanning the gap. CDR1 is SEHNR, CDR2 FQNEAQ, per germline (reference sequence). The CDR3 is made up of 16 amino acids. The CDR3 loop reads CASSSRAQGPSNEQFF. The CDR3 bases are TGTGCCAGCAGCTCGCGAGCTCAGGGGCCTAGCAATGAGCAGTTCTTC. Variable domain in full (rest from reference TRBV7-9 and TRBJ2-1): DTGVSQNPRHKITKRGQNVTFRCDPISEHNRLYWYRQTLGQGPEFLTYFQNEAQLEKSRLLSDRFSAERPKGSFSTLEIQRTEQGDSAMYLCASSSRAQGPSNEQFFGPGTRLTVL.

V gene TRBV9 combines with J gene TRBJ1-2; D is possibly TRBD1 (5 bases). This CDR3 comprises 15 residues. Trimming took 0 bases from V and 4 from J, leaving 13 bases between them. Germline V gene sequence: CDR1 SGDLS, CDR2 YYNGEE. CDR3 in DNA: TGTGCCAGCAGCGTAGGTCCGGACATGGCCTATGGCTACACCTTC. It yields the protein CASSVGPDMAYGYTF.

This rearrangement joins TRBV5-4 to TRBJ2-7; 7 bases match TRBD2. Germline values: CDR1 SGHNT, CDR2 YYREEE (reference sequence). This CDR3 is 13 amino acids long. The V and J ends lost 5 bases and 2 bases, in that order; junction bases with no gene match: 4. CDR3: CASRAGQTYEQYF. CDR3 bases: TGTGCCAGCAGAGCGGGGCAGACCTACGAGCAGTACTTC. The full variable domain, its missing parts supplied by reference TRBV5-4 and TRBJ2-7, is ETGVTQSPTHLIKTRGQQVTLRCSSQSGHNTVSWYQQALGQGPQFIFQYYREEENGRGNFPPRFSGLQFPNYSSELNVNALELDDSALYLCASRAGQTYEQYFGPGTRLTVT.

The chain uses TRBV6-5 and TRBJ1-2; the D gene is possibly TRBD1 (6 bases). This CDR3 region has 14 residues. Germline CDR1 and CDR2: MNHEY and SVGAGI. Between the trimmed V and J ends, which lost 2 bases and 5 bases, there was a span of 12 bases. CDR3 sequence: CASSYGGRTYGYTF. The CDR3 region has the DNA TGTGCCAGCAGTTACGGGGGCAGGACATATGGCTACACCTTC.

This chain links TRBV9 with TRBJ1-2; 8 bases fit TRBD1. CDR1 is SGDLS and CDR2 is YYNGEE in the germline V gene. V dropped 4 bases and J dropped 4; count of bases not matched to a gene: 9. The CDR3 contains 15 residues. The CDR3 DNA sequence: TGTGCCAGCAGCCCACTGGACAGGGCCTCCTATGGCTACACCTTC. Encoded protein: CASSPLDRASYGYTF.

The chain couples TRBV19 to TRBJ1-5, with D tentatively TRBD1 (6 bases). The CDR3 is made up of 16 amino acids. From germline, CDR1 is LNHDA and CDR2 SQIVND (reference sequence). With 4 bases removed from V and 0 bases from J, the gap between germline ends came to 13 bases. CDR3 amino acids: CASSTIGTNSNQPQHF. The CDR3 DNA reads as TGTGCCAGTAGTACCATCGGGACAAATAGCAATCAGCCCCAGCATTTT.

CDR3 in amino acids: CASSLARNSGANVLTF. As DNA, the CDR3 is TGCGCCAGCAGCTTGGCGCGGAACTCTGGGGCCAACGTCCTGACTTTC. V usage is TRBV5-1 and J usage is TRBJ2-6; unclear D gene. Germline CDR1 and CDR2: SGHRS and YFSETQ. V dropped 0 bases and J dropped 0 bases, with 7 bases sitting between them. The CDR3 runs 16 residues.

Remarks on this clone: The junction differs from germline at one of its ends, possibly a read error. V and J are TRBV7-7 and TRBJ2-2, with 7 bases aligning to TRBD1. This CDR3 region has 18 residues. Germline-derived CDR1 and CDR2 are SSHAT and FNYEAQ (reference sequence). CDR3 sequence: CASSLVAGTVTDTGELFF. In DNA form, the CDR3 reads TGTGCTAGCAGCTTAGTAGCAGGGACAGTGACGGACACCGGGGAGCTGTTTTTT.

V gene TRBV4-3 combines with J gene TRBJ1-1, with TRBD1 as a possible D gene (5 bases). CDR3 length equals 14 residues. Trimming removed 1 base at V and 6 bases at J, with 12 bases between. CDR1 and CDR2 (germline): LGHNA, YSLEER. Here the CDR3 reads CASSQARDYAEAFF. The CDR3 nucleotides are TGCGCCAGCAGCCAAGCCAGGGATTACGCTGAAGCTTTCTTT.

The chain has TRBV9 and TRBJ2-3, with 7 nucleotides matching TRBD1. This CDR3 spans 16 amino acids. Germline V gives CDR1 SGDLS, CDR2 YYNGEE. V dropped 1 base and J dropped 1; count of bases not matched to a gene: 6. CDR3 region: CASSVISGTGTDTQYF. In DNA, the CDR3 is TGTGCCAGCAGCGTAATTTCCGGGACAGGCACAGATACGCAGTATTTT.

The V call is TRBV29-1, the J call TRBJ2-4; D is unresolved. Germline assignment: CDR1 SQVTM and CDR2 ANQGSEA. This CDR3 is 14 amino acids long. Trimming stripped 4 bases from V and 0 bases from J, with 10 bases between. The CDR3 sequence is CSVVLRLAKNIQYF. In DNA form, the CDR3 reads TGCAGCGTTGTGCTCAGACTAGCCAAAAACATTCAGTACTTC.

V is TRBV27 and J is TRBJ2-3; tentatively, D is TRBD1 (6 bases). Germline values: CDR1 MNHEY, CDR2 SMNVEV (reference sequence). The CDR3 covers 13 residues. Trimming shortened V by 3 bases and J by 3 bases, and 7 bases separated the two germline ends. The CDR3 bases are TGTGCCAGCAGTTTCAGGGGTACAGATACGCAGTATTTT. This codes for CASSFRGTDTQYF.

The V gene is TRBV5-1, the J gene TRBJ2-3; TRBD1 might be the D (6 bases). Germline V lookup: CDR1 SGHRS, CDR2 YFSETQ. The V end was cut by 2 bases, the J end by 6 bases, with 19 bases between. The CDR3 has 16 amino acids. CDR3 in DNA: TGCGCCAGCAGCTTACAGGGCCCGACCTCAACTGATACGCAGTATTTT. Its translation: CASSLQGPTSTDTQYF.

The rearrangement uses TRBV30 and TRBJ1-1; D is ambiguous. In germline, CDR1 is GTSNPN, CDR2 SVGIG (reference sequence). With 0 bases removed from V and 1 base from J, the gap between germline ends came to 9 bases. CDR3 length: 14 residues. CDR3 DNA sequence: TGTGCCTGGAGTGTAGCCCGGAGGAACACTGAAGCTTTCTTT. This gives the protein CAWSVARRNTEAFF.

The rearrangement joins TRBV28 to TRBJ1-5, with 8 bases that match TRBD1. Germline values: CDR1 MDHEN, CDR2 SYDVKM. V trimming: 6 bases; J trimming: 5 bases; junction bases outside the gene matches: 9. The CDR3 covers 15 residues. The CDR3 bases are TGTGCCAGCAGGCCGACAGGGGTCGGGGATCAGCCCCAGCATTTT. Protein sequence: CASRPTGVGDQPQHF.

This chain uses TRBV12-5 with TRBJ2-5; 12 bases are a match to TRBD2. The germline V gene encodes CDR1 LGHNT and CDR2 FRNRAP. J gave up 5 bases and V 2 bases, and 6 bases lay outside the gene matches. This CDR3 has 16 amino acids. CDR3 nucleotides: TGTGCTAGTGGTTTGCCCACTAGCGGGGGGCGGGAGACCCAGTACTTC. As protein: CASGLPTSGGRETQYF.

The chain carries TRBV7-2 and TRBJ1-6, with 7 bases identical to TRBD1. V lost 4 bases and J lost 9; bases outside the gene matches: 6. The CDR3 spans 14 residues. CDR1 and CDR2 from the germline V gene are SGHTA and FQGNSA. The CDR3 coding sequence is TGTGCCAGCAGCTCGGGACAGTACCGTTCACCCCTCCACTTT. Amino acids: CASSSGQYRSPLHF.

V gene TRBV7-2 combines with J gene TRBJ2-2; 8 nucleotides line up with TRBD2. CDR1 and CDR2 (germline): SGHTA, FQGNSA. This CDR3 has 15 amino acids. Trimming cost V 2 bases and J 6 bases; bases outside gene matches: 5. The CDR3 DNA sequence: TGTGCCAGCAGCTTACGCGGGGGGTACGCCGGGGAGCTGTTTTTT. This encodes CASSLRGGYAGELFF.